This T cell receptor (beta chain) was sequenced for a study of cytomegalovirus exposure and HLA in healthy donors. 60 Vbeta and 13 Jbeta primers were used in PCR. TCRdb's table, derived via immunoSEQ multiplex PCR, lists solely in-frame clones and lacks some. This sample has around 110,000 clones; around 74% occur once, and the top ten carry 1.6%. Germline CDR1 MNHEY, CDR2 SMNVEV (reference sequence). CDR3 length equals 15 residues. Unmatched junction bases numbered 8, after V lost 5 bases and J lost 5 bases. The study, taken as a whole, reports: Excluded: some indistinguishable V segments such as TRBV6-2 and TRBV6-3.

As regards this clone: Its antigen is currently unknown.

This sequence joins TRBV27 and TRBJ1-1; 10 nucleotides align to TRBD1. The sequence derives from a woman between 18 and 30 years old in good health and CMV-seronegative. What was sequenced was PBMCs. CDR3 coding DNA: TGTGCCAGCAGTCCACGGACAGGGGGAATAACTGAAGCTTTCTTT. Encoded protein: CASSPRTGGITEAFF.